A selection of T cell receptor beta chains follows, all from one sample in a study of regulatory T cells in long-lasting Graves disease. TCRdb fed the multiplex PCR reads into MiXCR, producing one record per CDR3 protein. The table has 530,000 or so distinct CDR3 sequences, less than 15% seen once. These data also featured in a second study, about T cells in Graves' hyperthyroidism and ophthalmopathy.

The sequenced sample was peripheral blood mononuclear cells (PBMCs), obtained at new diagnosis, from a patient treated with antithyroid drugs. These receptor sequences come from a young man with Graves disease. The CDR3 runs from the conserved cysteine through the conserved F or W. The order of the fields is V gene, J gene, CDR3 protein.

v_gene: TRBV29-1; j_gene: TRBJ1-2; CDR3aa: CSVSREANYGYTF
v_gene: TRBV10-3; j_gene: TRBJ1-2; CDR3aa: CAISLDSGGYTF
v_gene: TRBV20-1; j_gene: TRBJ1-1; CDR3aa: CSAREGVGEAFF
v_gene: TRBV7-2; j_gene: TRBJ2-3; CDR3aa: CASSLGYAGGPLDTQYF
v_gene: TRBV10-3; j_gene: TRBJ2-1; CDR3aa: CAISSSGGAYNEQLF
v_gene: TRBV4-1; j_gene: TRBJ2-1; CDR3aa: CASSQAGGSDEQFF
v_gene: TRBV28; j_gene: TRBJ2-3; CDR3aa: CASSQPGNRGADTQYF
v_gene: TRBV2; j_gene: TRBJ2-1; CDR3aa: CASMEREGSNEQFF
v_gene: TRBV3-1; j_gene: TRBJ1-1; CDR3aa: CASSLRARPVNTEAFF
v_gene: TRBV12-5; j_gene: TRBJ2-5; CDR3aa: CASGLDQGPETQYF
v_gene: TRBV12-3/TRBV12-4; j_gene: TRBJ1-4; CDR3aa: CASSYGSTNEKLFF
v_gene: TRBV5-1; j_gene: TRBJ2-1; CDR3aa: CASSTSRDEQFF
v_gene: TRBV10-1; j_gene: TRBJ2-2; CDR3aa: CASSESRQANTGELFF
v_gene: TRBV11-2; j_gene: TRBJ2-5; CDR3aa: CASSSWSGETQYF
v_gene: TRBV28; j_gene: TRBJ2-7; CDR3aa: CASSTGSEQYF
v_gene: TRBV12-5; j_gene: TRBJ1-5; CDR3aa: CASGIPQGAQHF
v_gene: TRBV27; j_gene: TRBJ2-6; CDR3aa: CASSRLTGAGGANVLTF
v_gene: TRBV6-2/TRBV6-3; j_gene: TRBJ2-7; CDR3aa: CASSLLHTSGSGSYEQYF
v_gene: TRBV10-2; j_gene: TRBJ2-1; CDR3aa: CASSEWREAKNEQFF
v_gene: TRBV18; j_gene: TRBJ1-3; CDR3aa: CASSPPGTGNTIYF
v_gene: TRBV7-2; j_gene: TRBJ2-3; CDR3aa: CASSRRRTSGNRDTQYF
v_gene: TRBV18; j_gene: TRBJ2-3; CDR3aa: CASFQGLAGSTDTQYF
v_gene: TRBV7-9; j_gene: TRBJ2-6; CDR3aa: CASSLSRGANVLTF
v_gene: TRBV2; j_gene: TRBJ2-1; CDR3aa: CASSEGLAGEDEQFF
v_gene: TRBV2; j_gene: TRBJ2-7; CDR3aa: CATTPGQGKDEQYF
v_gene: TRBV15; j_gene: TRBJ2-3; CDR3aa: CATSPLGGGSIPDTQYF
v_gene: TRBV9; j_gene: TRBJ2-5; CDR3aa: CASSAQLAGGQETQYF
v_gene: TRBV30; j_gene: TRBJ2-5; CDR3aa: CAWSAGGQETQYF
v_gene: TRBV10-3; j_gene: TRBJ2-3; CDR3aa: CAISVAGPSGHKTSTDTQYF
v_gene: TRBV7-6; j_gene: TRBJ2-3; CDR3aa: CASSRLPGQGGDTQYF
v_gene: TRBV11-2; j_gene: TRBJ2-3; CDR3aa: CASSVTGFNTDTQYF
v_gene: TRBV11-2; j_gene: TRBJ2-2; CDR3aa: CASRETGGTGELFF
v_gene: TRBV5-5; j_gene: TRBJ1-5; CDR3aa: CASSAVTRQGNQPQHF